The 3 T cell receptor beta chains listed next were all sequenced from one sample in a study of shared clonotypes between healthy human individuals. Profiling relied on immunoSEQ multiplex PCR, and the TCRdb table lists in-frame clones only, not all of them. The sample has about 2.1 million clones, about 94% seen once. The naive CD8 subset, CD45RO-negative cells positively selected for CCR7, excluded terminally differentiated effector memory CD45RA+ cells. Sample: naive CD8+ T cells from PBMCs. The receptors were gathered from a man aged 18-30 years in good health. Some clones in this sample may be carry-over from other donors' samples.

V and J are TRBV9 and TRBJ2-3; D is ambiguous. The germline V and J ends were trimmed by 4 bases and 0 bases, with 9 bases remaining between them. This CDR3 has 14 amino acids. Germline V gene sequence: CDR1 SGDLS, CDR2 YYNGEE. The CDR3 region has the DNA TGTGCCAGCAGCTCCCAGGACAGCACAGATACGCAGTATTTT. Its protein is CASSSQDSTDTQYF.

The chain carries TRBV4-2 and TRBJ2-1, with D possibly matching TRBD2 (6 bases). The V gene lost 3 bases and the J gene lost 4 bases, with 16 bases spanning the gap. The CDR3 has 16 residues. Germline CDR1 LGHNA, CDR2 YNFKEQ. The CDR3 loop reads CASSHPTTGEYNEQFF. The CDR3 DNA reads as TGTGCCAGCAGCCATCCCACGACGGGGGAATACAATGAGCAGTTCTTC.

The chain has TRBV9 and TRBJ2-7, with 7 nucleotides matching TRBD2. Germline CDR1 reads SGDLS; CDR2 reads YYNGEE. V gave up 3 bases and J gave up 2 bases; unmatched junction bases: 8. The CDR3 consists of 15 residues. The CDR3 nucleotides are TGTGCCAGCAGCGAATCTAGCGGCGGACCCTACGAGCAGTACTTC. This codes for CASSESSGGPYEQYF.